In this sample, the clone carrying this TCR beta chain turned up many times. The sample belongs to a study of response to subunit inactivated influenza vaccine. TCRdb used MiXCR to reprocess the RT-PCR reads, holding one entry per CDR3 protein. This table has fewer than 350,000 distinct CDR3 sequences, 21% appearing once. V was pared by 6 bases and J by 3 bases, with 9 bases between. This CDR3 comprises 13 residues. The sequence derives from a man aged 50-75 years who received an inactivated influenza vaccine. The material was PBMCs from blood, obtained less than 22 months after vaccination. J is TRBJ1-5 and V is TRBV12-3 or TRBV12-4; D not resolved. CDR3 region: CASSRDHNQPQHF. CDR3 bases: TGTGCCAGCAGCCGCGATCACAATCAGCCCCAGCATTTT.